What follows is one T cell receptor beta chain and its context. V was shortened by 4 bases and J by 5 bases, with 20 bases between the two germline ends. This CDR3 contains 16 residues. Germline CDR1 is MGHRA and CDR2 is YSYEKL. In the original workflow: By means of reference gene primer amplification, nucleated cell counts were estimated. Clones were sequenced by immunoSEQ multiplex PCR, and TCRdb holds only the in-frame ones, with some missing. The V and J calls and clone size were taken over from that table, and D and trimming were inferred from the DNA. The table shows 250,000 or so clones, with about 82% occurring only once. The sample originates from a study of blood T cell repertoires in COVID-19. Study details: Sites in the United States, Italy and Spain provided acute and convalescent COVID-19 samples. T cells, B-cell-depleted T cells, or PBMCs provided the cDNA or gDNA that served as material.

The sequenced sample consisted of peripheral blood. The sequence was collected from a woman in her sixties or seventies with active or convalescent COVID-19. V usage is TRBV4-1 and J usage is TRBJ2-5, with D maybe TRBD2 (5 bases). CDR3 protein: CASSLEGVRRLETQYF. The CDR3 DNA sequence: TGCGCCAGCAGCCTCGAGGGTGTGCGCCGTCTTGAGACCCAGTACTTC.